This is a list of T cell receptor beta chains from one sample in a study of blood T cell repertoires in COVID-19. Generated by immunoSEQ multiplex PCR, the TCRdb table keeps only in-frame clones and is missing some. The table records about 330,000 clones, approximately 89% of them present only once. The sequenced material came from PBMCs or T cells enriched from blood (not recorded which). The receptors here all came from a woman aged 25-40 years who had recovered from COVID-19. CDR3s leave out the opening cysteine and the closing phenylalanine or tryptophan. Rows give clone size only sometimes, using once, few, many, or a class for an expanded clone.

v_gene,abundance,CDR3aa
TRBV20-1,.,SVDSFEAF
TRBV11-2,.,ASSLTGDNQPQH
TRBV14,once,ASSPQANYGYT
TRBV6-4,.,ASSVPPGQGGRLTEAF
TRBV10-3,.,ATQSPLADTQY
TRBV5-1,few,ASSPYGRGNEQF
TRBV5-1,.,ASRVAGGYNEQF
TRBV5-1,.,ASSQGNQETQY
TRBV7-8,.,ASSLAATGTYEQY
TRBV5-1,.,ASSHGTSGGAAQETQY
TRBV30,.,ACFCFFGGAVKGPDTQY
TRBV5-1,.,ASSYDGQGDGTGELF
TRBV7-8,.,ASSPRQGPWNGYT
TRBV11-3,.,ASSLERGNNQPQH
TRBV10-3,.,ASSLPGSNQPQH
TRBV20-1,.,SASKAGDNYGYT
TRBV12-5,.,ASGLGYRGSRNTEAF
TRBV5-4,once,ASSARQGTSTEAF
TRBV11-2,.,ASSSRGDFGTEAF
TRBV9,.,ASSVNSWGYT
TRBV7-9,.,ASSRGQGVPGANVLT
TRBV5-1,once,ASSSLNSPLH
TRBV5-4,.,ASSSEVGRGGAETQY
TRBV7-8,.,ASSLGPYTGELF
TRBV10-3,.,AISDPGSTDTQY
TRBV28,.,ASSFNSNTEAF
TRBV28,.,ASSFPGTEAF
TRBV6-4,few,ASSDTAGENQPQH
TRBV9,.,ASSVAGGGNEQF
TRBV19,.,ASRVASLSGNTIY
TRBV4-3,.,ASSQDLGLAGGLSYNEQF
TRBV28,once,ASSPAGTGWSGYT
TRBV7-2,few,ASNPDSNQPQH
TRBV15,.,ATSRPTEIYGYT
TRBV5-1,.,ASSFGTGLSEVAF
TRBV19,.,ASSSWTSGGGGDIQY
TRBV7-2,.,ASSFFRESTEAF
TRBV5-4,.,ATPGARNEQF
TRBV9,few,ASSVWQGQGSEAF
TRBV3-1/TRBV3-2,few,ASRRDRSSYNEQF
TRBV5-1,.,ASSPQYRGRTEAF
TRBV2,.,ASNGQGHGTEAF
TRBV21-1,once,ASREGGMTPISYEQY
TRBV5-5,.,ASSPGQYSNQPQH
TRBV19,few,ASSIDGTRDEKLF